This entry describes one T cell receptor (beta chain). No antigen is known for it. The CDR3 is made up of 16 amino acids. The V gene's germline CDR1 is SEHNR and CDR2 FQNEAQ (reference sequence). Trimming shortened V by 4 bases and J by 4 bases, and 17 bases separated the two germline ends. This sample is part of a study of graft-versus-host responses after intestinal transplantation. As for the study in general: Recipients underwent multivisceral, liver-intestinal, or isolated intestinal transplants. Anti-thymocyte globulin induction preceded three to four years of tacrolimus and steroid maintenance in all recipients.

General observations from the study: Allografts of patients with graft-donor T cell macrochimerism showed high graft-versus-host to host-versus-graft clone ratios. Recipient bone marrow held GvH clones, some seen earlier in ileum or blood.

Produced via immunoSEQ multiplex PCR; TCRdb's table is partial and in-frame only. The data show about 90,000 clones, more than 85% seen once. The genes are TRBV7-9 and TRBJ1-5; perhaps TRBD1 as D (5 bases). This clonotype originated in a human donor who was the organ donor for an intestinal transplant. The source material was unstimulated CD4+ T cells sorted from spleen or lymph node cells, sampled before transplant. In DNA form, the CDR3 reads TGTGCCAGCAGCTCGGGGACTCCGGGAGTTAATCAGCCCCAGCATTTT. It codes for CASSSGTPGVNQPQHF.